One and the same sample provided the 4 T cell receptor beta chains below, sequenced in a study of blood T cell repertoires in COVID-19. Assay used: immunoSEQ multiplex PCR; TCRdb lists only in-frame clones, some missing. This table has over 70,000 clones, 80% appearing once. Input material: peripheral blood. These receptors originate from an elderly woman with acute or convalescent COVID-19.

The rearrangement joins TRBV5-6 to TRBJ2-7; TRBD1 aligns across 8 bases. J gave up 2 bases and V 5 bases, and 3 bases lay outside the gene matches. Germline CDR1 SGHDT, CDR2 YYEEEE. The CDR3 is 13 amino acids. This chain's CDR3 is CASRRQGPYEQYF. In DNA, the CDR3 is TGTGCCAGCAGGCGACAGGGGCCCTACGAGCAGTACTTC.

The chain joins TRBV7-2 to TRBJ2-7; 10 nucleotides match TRBD2. The J segment lost 0 bases and the V segment lost 0 bases, leaving 5 bases of the junction unmatched. There are 17 residues in the CDR3. Germline assignment: CDR1 SGHTA and CDR2 FQGNSA. In DNA form, the CDR3 reads TGTGCCAGCAGCTTAGCGCCCGGGACTAGCGACTCCTACGAGCAGTACTTC. This translates into CASSLAPGTSDSYEQYF.

The CDR3 is CASSLGSLLEAFF. CDR3 coding DNA: TGCGCCAGCAGCTTAGGGAGCCTCCTCGAAGCTTTCTTT. This rearrangement joins TRBV5-1 to TRBJ1-1; D remains ambiguous. Germline V gene sequence: CDR1 SGHRS, CDR2 YFSETQ. This CDR3 is built from 13 residues. V dropped 2 bases and J dropped 8 bases, with 13 bases sitting between them.

This clone was picked up a small number of times. The chain recombines TRBV30 with TRBJ1-1; 7 bases are shared with TRBD1. Germline CDR1 reads GTSNPN; CDR2 reads SVGIG (reference sequence). The CDR3 is made up of 15 amino acids. Trimming at V came to 2 bases and at J to 0 bases, leaving 6 bases not matched to a gene. CDR3 in amino acids: CAWSLTGAMNTEAFF. DNA of the CDR3: TGTGCCTGGAGTCTTACAGGGGCAATGAACACTGAAGCTTTCTTT. Together with reference TRBV30 and TRBJ1-1, the CDR3 gives the full variable domain: SQTIHQWPATLVQPVGSPLSLECTVEGTSNPNLYWYRQAAGRGLQLLFYSVGIGQISSEVPQNLSASRPQDRQFILSSKKLLLSDSGFYLCAWSLTGAMNTEAFFGQGTRLTVV.